One and the same sample provided the 27 T cell receptor beta chains below, sequenced in a study of cytotoxic CD8 clonotypes in ibrutinib-treated CLL. Assay used: immunoSEQ multiplex PCR; TCRdb lists only in-frame clones, some missing. The sample has about 140,000 clones, around 84% seen once; the top ten hold around 7.6%. Sequencing used PBMCs, obtained after 36 months of ibrutinib treatment. The receptors come from a human donor with chronic lymphocytic leukemia.

The rearrangement links TRBV27 to TRBJ1-1; no clear D. The V and J ends lost 0 bases and 4 bases respectively, with 9 bases between them. The germline V gene encodes CDR1 MNHEY and CDR2 SMNVEV (reference sequence). The CDR3 sequence is 14 residues long. CDR3 nucleotides: TGTGCCAGCAGTTTATCGGGTTTTGGCACTGAAGCTTTCTTT. It codes for CASSLSGFGTEAFF.

This clone was seen just once. The chain uses TRBV6-5 and TRBJ1-2; D unclear. V gave up 0 bases and J gave up 5 bases, with 16 bases separating them. The CDR3 spans 16 residues. CDR1 is MNHEY, CDR2 SVGAGI, per germline. The CDR3 DNA sequence: TGTGCCAGCAGTTACTCGATTCTGCCGGACGGGTATGGCTACACCTTC. Its translation is CASSYSILPDGYGYTF.

The V gene is TRBV5-1, the J gene TRBJ2-7, with TRBD2 identical over 10 bases. The ends lost 3 bases at V and 2 bases at J; junction bases unmatched: 5. This CDR3 is built from 15 residues. Germline V gives CDR1 SGHRS, CDR2 YFSETQ. The CDR3 region is CASSSEREGPYEQYF. CDR3 nucleotides: TGCGCCAGCAGCTCCGAGCGGGAGGGACCCTACGAGCAGTACTTC.

The J gene is TRBJ2-7, the V gene TRBV5-1; perhaps TRBD2 as D (6 bases). The CDR3 sequence is 15 residues long. The germline V gene has CDR1 SGHRS and CDR2 YFSETQ. V was shortened by 0 bases and J by 5 bases, with 15 bases between the two germline ends. CDR3 amino acids: CASSLEVAAVNEQYF. The CDR3 DNA is TGCGCCAGCAGCTTGGAGGTAGCGGCTGTCAACGAGCAGTACTTC.

This clone was recorded a few times. The gene calls are TRBV5-4 and TRBJ1-1, with D possibly matching TRBD1 (5 bases). The ends were cut back, 2 bases at V and 8 bases at J, with 10 bases in the middle. The CDR3 runs 12 residues. CDR1 SGHNT and CDR2 YYREEE come from the germline V gene (reference sequence). The CDR3 DNA is TGTGCCAGCAGCTTCTGGAGGGGAGAAGCTTTCTTT. Translation: CASSFWRGEAFF.

The rearrangement links TRBV2 to TRBJ1-5; tentative D call: TRBD1 (6 bases). The CDR3 extends over 15 amino acids. Germline V lookup: CDR1 SNHLY, CDR2 FYNNEI. Trimming removed 3 bases at V and 0 bases at J, with 9 bases between. The CDR3 DNA reads TGTGCCAGCAGTGACAGGGGAAGTAGCAATCAGCCCCAGCATTTT. As protein: CASSDRGSSNQPQHF.

The chain carries TRBV28 and TRBJ1-1, with a possible D match to TRBD1 (6 bases). Germline V CDR1 and CDR2: MDHEN, SYDVKM. V was clipped by 7 bases and J by 3 bases, with 15 bases between them. The CDR3 is 14 amino acids. The CDR3 reads CASKTGQGYTEAFF. Written as DNA, the CDR3 is TGTGCCAGCAAGACGGGACAAGGATACACTGAAGCTTTCTTT.

The chain joins TRBV5-6 to TRBJ2-1; the D gene could be TRBD1 or TRBD2 (5 bases each). Germline CDR1 reads SGHDT; CDR2 reads YYEEEE. CDR3 length: 15 amino acids. The V end lost 4 bases, the J end lost 4 bases, and 15 bases lay between the germline ends. CDR3 bases: TGTGCCAGCAGCGGGCCGGGGCAGGGATACAATGAGCAGTTCTTC. It translates to CASSGPGQGYNEQFF.

This clone was found a few times. The chain uses TRBV6-5 and TRBJ2-5, with D tentatively TRBD1 (6 bases). V lost 2 bases and J 7 bases, leaving 17 bases between the germline ends. CDR1 is MNHEY and CDR2 is SVGAGI in the germline V gene. The CDR3 totals 15 residues. In nucleotides, the CDR3 is TGTGCCAGCAGTTACCCAACAACAGGGAAAGCGACCCAGTACTTC. This translates into CASSYPTTGKATQYF.

J is TRBJ2-7 and V is TRBV6-1; D call uncertain. V was cut by 0 bases and J by 6 bases, with 6 bases left in between. The CDR3 length is 12 residues. Germline CDR1 is MNHNS and CDR2 is SASEGT. CDR3 residues: CASSEAWFEQYF. The CDR3 DNA reads TGTGCCAGCAGTGAAGCTTGGTTCGAGCAGTACTTC.

A few counts support this clone. The chain uses TRBV11-2 and TRBJ1-1; 8 bases match TRBD1. This CDR3 contains 14 residues. The V gene end was trimmed by 5 bases and the J gene end by 4 bases; junction bases not matched to a gene: 6. The V gene's germline CDR1 is SGHAT and CDR2 FQNNGV. This chain's CDR3 is CASSMGQVGTEAFF. The CDR3 DNA reads as TGTGCCAGCAGCATGGGACAGGTGGGCACTGAAGCTTTCTTT.

The rearrangement uses TRBV4-1 and TRBJ1-2; 7 bases fit TRBD1. The CDR3 consists of 16 residues. Unmatched junction bases numbered 9, after V lost 1 base and J lost 4 bases. Germline V gene lookup returns CDR1 MGHRA and CDR2 YSYEKL. CDR3 coding DNA: TGCGCCAGCAGCCAAGGGGGGGCAGGGGGTTTCTATGGCTACACCTTC. It codes for CASSQGGAGGFYGYTF.

The chain joins TRBV6-6 to TRBJ1-5; TRBD1 agrees at 10 bases. The CDR3 runs 16 residues. Germline V CDR1 and CDR2: MNHNY, SVGAGI (reference sequence). Unmatched junction bases numbered 5, after V lost 4 bases and J lost 2 bases. Written as DNA, the CDR3 is TGTGCCAGCAGTTCTTCCGGGACAGGGGGCAATCAGCCCCAGCATTTT. Translated, it gives CASSSSGTGGNQPQHF.

The table lists this clone with a few counts. The CDR3 coding sequence is TGTGCCAGCAGTGAAGGCGGGACAGGGCACTATGGCTACACCTTC. It translates to CASSEGGTGHYGYTF. The chain carries TRBV6-1 and TRBJ1-2; 9 nucleotides agree with TRBD1. The V and J ends lost 1 base and 3 bases, in that order; junction bases with no gene match: 3. Looked up from germline, CDR1 is MNHNS and CDR2 is SASEGT. The CDR3 is 15 amino acids.

The table lists this clone with a few counts. The V gene is TRBV2, the J gene TRBJ1-5; D is unclear. CDR1 and CDR2 (germline): SNHLY, FYNNEI. The CDR3 totals 15 residues. V was trimmed by 7 bases and J by 6 bases, leaving 19 bases between them. The CDR3 DNA is TGTGCCAGCACCAGAGTAACTCCAGGAAGTCAGCCCCAGCATTTT. It is translated as CASTRVTPGSQPQHF.

CDR3 amino acids: CAGDRASDTQYF. The CDR3 bases are TGTGCCGGTGACAGGGCCTCAGATACGCAGTATTTT. The J gene is TRBJ2-3, the V gene TRBV30; 7 bases are a match to TRBD1. CDR1 and CDR2 from the germline V gene are GTSNPN and SVGIG (reference sequence). The CDR3 runs to 12 residues. The V and J ends lost 8 bases and 4 bases, in that order; junction bases with no gene match: 6.

To note about this clone: Other nucleotide sequences in the sample specify the same CDR3. This rearrangement joins TRBV9 to TRBJ1-1; 7 bases are a match to TRBD1. Germline-derived CDR1 and CDR2 are SGDLS and YYNGEE. Trimming at V came to 3 bases and at J to 4 bases, leaving 3 bases not matched to a gene. This CDR3 comprises 13 residues. The CDR3 DNA follows: TGTGCCAGCAGCGCCCAGGGGGGCACTGAAGCTTTCTTT. It specifies CASSAQGGTEAFF.

The chain combines TRBV2 with TRBJ1-2, with TRBD1 matching 7 bases. V dropped 5 bases and J dropped 4; count of bases not matched to a gene: 7. This CDR3 comprises 14 residues. The germline V gene encodes CDR1 SNHLY and CDR2 FYNNEI. This CDR3 is CASSTTGLFYGYTF. DNA for the CDR3: TGTGCCAGCAGTACGACAGGGTTATTCTATGGCTACACCTTC.

The genes are TRBV19 and TRBJ2-7; 12 bases fit TRBD2. The J segment lost 3 bases and the V segment lost 5 bases, leaving 5 bases of the junction unmatched. This CDR3 has 15 amino acids. CDR1 and CDR2 (germline): LNHDA, SQIVND (reference sequence). CDR3: CASSVTSGRLYEQYF. Written as DNA, the CDR3 is TGTGCCAGTAGTGTGACTAGCGGGAGACTCTACGAGCAGTACTTC.

The J gene is TRBJ2-7, the V gene TRBV5-4; TRBD1 matches at 8 bases. V was clipped by 5 bases and J by 2 bases; unmatched bases: 6. The CDR3 is 14 residues long. Germline values: CDR1 SGHNT, CDR2 YYREEE (reference sequence). The CDR3 DNA follows: TGTGCCAGCAGTATGGACAGGGCCCCCTACGAGCAGTACTTC. This sequence encodes CASSMDRAPYEQYF.

The chain links TRBV30 to TRBJ1-3, with 11 bases that match TRBD1. The CDR3 is 15 residues long. V lost 5 bases to trimming and J lost 0 bases; unmatched junction nucleotides: 3. Per germline, CDR1 GTSNPN and CDR2 SVGIG (reference sequence). The CDR3 loop reads CAWWDRGISGNTIYF. DNA of the CDR3: TGTGCCTGGTGGGACAGGGGGATCTCTGGAAACACCATATATTTT.

The chain carries TRBV28 and TRBJ1-2, with D uncertain. The CDR3 length is 14 residues. V was pared by 5 bases and J by 8 bases, with 18 bases between. Germline V gene sequence: CDR1 MDHEN, CDR2 SYDVKM. The CDR3 region is CASSTPRGIGGYTF. CDR3 nucleotide sequence: TGTGCCAGCAGTACCCCCCGAGGGATAGGGGGCTACACCTTC.

The count of this clone is one. The V call is TRBV18, the J call TRBJ1-2, with no clear D. The germline gives CDR1 KGHSH, CDR2 LQKENI. The CDR3 sequence is 15 residues long. V was cut by 3 bases and J by 0 bases, with 11 bases left in between. The CDR3 sequence is CASSPDKVPNYGYTF. CDR3 DNA: TGTGCCAGCTCACCCGACAAGGTCCCTAACTATGGCTACACCTTC.

The chain combines TRBV5-6 with TRBJ1-5; D unclear. From germline, CDR1 is SGHDT and CDR2 YYEEEE. The CDR3 has 14 amino acids. V was pared by 1 base and J by 10 bases, with 15 bases between. CDR3 loop: CASSLKAGRRPQHF. In DNA, the CDR3 is TGTGCCAGCAGCTTGAAGGCAGGCCGTCGTCCCCAGCATTTT.

The chain combines TRBV15 with TRBJ2-2; the match to TRBD2 covers 8 bases. The V and J ends lost 1 base and 6 bases, in that order; junction bases with no gene match: 10. CDR3 length equals 17 residues. Germline lookup yields CDR1 LNHNV and CDR2 YYDKDF (reference sequence). CDR3 residues: CATSRGETSDSSGELFF. The CDR3 DNA sequence: TGTGCCACCAGCAGAGGGGAGACTAGCGATTCATCCGGGGAGCTGTTTTTT. The full variable domain, rest sourced from reference TRBV15 and TRBJ2-2, is DAMVIQNPRYQVTQFGKPVTLSCSQTLNHNVMYWYQQKSSQAPKLLFHYYDKDFNNEADTPDNFQSRRPNTSFCFLDIRSPGLGDTAMYLCATSRGETSDSSGELFFGEGSRLTVL.

The rearrangement links TRBV30 to TRBJ2-7; D not resolved. The CDR3 spans 12 residues. The V gene's germline CDR1 is GTSNPN and CDR2 SVGIG (reference sequence). Trimming took off 3 bases at V and 0 bases at J, with 6 bases between the two ends. CDR3 coding DNA: TGTGCCTGGAGGGGTAGCTCCTACGAGCAGTACTTC. Translated: CAWRGSSYEQYF.

V usage is TRBV11-2 and J usage is TRBJ2-7; D gene unclear. Germline V gives CDR1 SGHAT, CDR2 FQNNGV. The V end lost 2 bases, the J end lost 6 bases, and 20 bases lay between the germline ends. The CDR3 consists of 16 residues. As DNA, the CDR3 is TGTGCCAGCAGCTTAACATCCCCCCCTTACCCACTCGAGCAGTACTTC. It translates to CASSLTSPPYPLEQYF.